The T cell receptor (beta chain) under discussion was sequenced for a study of cytomegalovirus exposure and HLA in healthy donors. The donors comprised healthy bone marrow donors. Whole-study findings and limits: A prior analysis recorded that most TCR beta V segments were productive about 87% or about 30% of the time. As was reported, the HLA-A and HLA-B alleles of most subjects were accurately predicted from TCR beta sequences. Common viral pathogens seemed to be connected with several of the most significant clusters, according to a later analysis.

The CDR3 covers 14 residues. V lost 3 bases and J lost 3, with 12 bases in between. Germline CDR1 reads SNHLY; CDR2 reads FYNNEI. A multiplex PCR was run with 60 Vbeta primers and 13 Jbeta primers. Clones were sequenced by immunoSEQ multiplex PCR, and TCRdb holds only the in-frame ones, with some missing. The repertoire holds about 220,000 clones, 76% seen once, with under 0.8% in the top ten. Remarks on this clone: Its specificity is not known.

This chain links TRBV2 with TRBJ2-7; no firm D call. The origin of this receptor is a man between 18 and 29 years old in good health and CMV-seronegative. The sample comprised PBMCs. The CDR3 here is CASSDVYFRYEQYF. The CDR3 DNA reads TGTGCCAGCAGTGACGTATATTTCCGCTACGAGCAGTACTTC.